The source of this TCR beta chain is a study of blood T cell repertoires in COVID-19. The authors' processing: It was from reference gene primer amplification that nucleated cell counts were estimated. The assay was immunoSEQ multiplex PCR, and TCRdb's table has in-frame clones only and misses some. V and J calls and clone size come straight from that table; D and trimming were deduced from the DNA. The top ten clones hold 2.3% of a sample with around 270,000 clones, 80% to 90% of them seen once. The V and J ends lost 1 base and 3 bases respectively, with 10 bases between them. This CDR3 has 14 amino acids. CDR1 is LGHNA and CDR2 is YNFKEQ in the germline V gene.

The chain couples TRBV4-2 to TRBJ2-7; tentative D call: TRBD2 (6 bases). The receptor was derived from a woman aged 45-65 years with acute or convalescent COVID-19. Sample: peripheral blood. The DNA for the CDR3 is TGTGCCAGCAGCCAAGGACCGGGGGACTACGAGCAGTACTTC. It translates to CASSQGPGDYEQYF.